This T cell receptor beta chain was observed in a study of early T cells in non-severe SARS-CoV-2 infection. Study-wide background: Sequenced bulk RNA came from whole blood that was unsorted, and chains were unpaired.

This clonotype has at least ten counts. What it recognizes is unknown. The CDR3 covers 12 residues. Germline V gene lookup returns CDR1 SEHNR and CDR2 FQNEAQ (reference sequence). Trimming removed 2 bases from V and 5 bases from J, with 6 bases in between. Unique molecular identifiers were added to individual cDNA molecules. TCRdb independently ran MiXCR on the 5' RACE reads; one entry per CDR3 protein. The repertoire holds 35,000 to 50,000 distinct CDR3 sequences, with approximately 6% as singletons. Points from the study as a whole: Database matching using VDJdb favored anti-spike CD8 responses, with private and CD4 specificities left missing.

The starting material was whole blood, obtained at baseline. The source of this sequence is an adult who was a healthcare worker with PCR-confirmed SARS-CoV-2 infection or an uninfected control (not recorded which). The rearrangement joins TRBV7-9 to TRBJ1-1; D remains unclear. The CDR3, as DNA: TGTGCCAGCAGCTTATTCGTGACTGAAGCTTTCTTT. Translated, it gives CASSLFVTEAFF.